This passage covers 9 T cell receptor beta chains from one sample sequenced in a study of CD8+CD57+ T cells in acquired aplastic anemia (dated by TCRdb to the late 2010s). Expansion of CD8+CD57+ cells had been shown by flow cytometry in the patients chosen for sequencing. The data were produced on an Illumina HiSeq 2000. Profiling of TCR beta VDJ combinations and CDR3 sequences used genomic DNA as the template. Using fastp at Q25 and MiXCR, TCRdb reprocessed the public reads and kept productive beta chains. Each CDR3 protein appears once, grouped with its most common genes and DNA. This sample gives about 180,000 distinct CDR3 sequences in total; 63% of them show up just once. The leading ten clones occupy about 42% of the sample. Sequenced: sorted CD4+, CD8+, or CD8+CD57+ T cells (not recorded which) from PBMCs. These receptors came from a human donor with aplastic anemia.

The sample holds a few counts of this clonotype. This chain links TRBV15 with TRBJ2-5, with D unresolved. Trimming removed 3 bases from V and 5 bases from J, with 10 bases in between. This CDR3 region has 13 residues. The germline V gene encodes CDR1 LNHNV and CDR2 YYDKDF (reference sequence). The chain's CDR3 is CATSRRQWETQYF. CDR3 in DNA: TGTGCCACCAGCAGGAGGCAGTGGGAGACCCAGTACTTC.

The chain has TRBV7-9 and TRBJ2-7; 9 nucleotides line up with TRBD1. Germline loops: CDR1 SEHNR, CDR2 FQNEAQ (reference sequence). The CDR3 runs to 15 residues. V was pared by 5 bases and J by 3 bases, with 8 bases of the junction left unmatched. The CDR3 protein is CASSRDRDRVYEQYF. The CDR3, as DNA: TGTGCCAGCAGCCGAGACCGGGACAGGGTCTACGAGCAGTACTTC.

The chain employs TRBV20-1 and TRBJ1-2; D not resolved. Germline-derived CDR1 and CDR2 are DFQATT and SNEGSKA (reference sequence). V was clipped by 0 bases and J by 8 bases, with 7 bases between them. CDR3 size: 11 residues. CDR3 DNA sequence: TGCAGTGCTAGAGAGGGCGAGGGCTACACCTTC. Protein sequence: CSAREGEGYTF.

This rearrangement joins TRBV14 to TRBJ2-2; D gene uncertain. Between the trimmed V and J ends, which lost 2 bases and 2 bases, there was a span of 9 bases. The germline CDR1 and CDR2 sequences are SGHDN and FVKESK. CDR3 length: 15 residues. The CDR3 DNA reads as TGTGCCAGCAGCCAACTCGACGGTAACACCGGGGAGCTGTTTTTT. The encoded protein is CASSQLDGNTGELFF. The variable domain in full, with the rest retrieved from reference TRBV14 and TRBJ2-2, is EAGVTQFPSHSVIEKGQTVTLRCDPISGHDNLYWYRRVMGKEIKFLLHFVKESKQDESGMPNNRFLAERTGGTYSTLKVQPAELEDSGVYFCASSQLDGNTGELFFGEGSRLTVL.

The rearrangement uses TRBV2 and TRBJ1-1; perhaps TRBD1 as D (6 bases). Trimming left V 4 bases short and J 2 bases short, with 11 bases between. This CDR3 is 14 amino acids long. Germline CDR1 is SNHLY and CDR2 is FYNNEI. The CDR3 coding sequence is TGTGCCAGCAGTGCCCTGGGGGCAAACACTGAAGCTTTCTTT. This sequence encodes CASSALGANTEAFF. The full variable domain, in which reference TRBV2 and TRBJ1-1 provide the parts outside the CDR3, is EPEVTQTPSHQVTQMGQEVILRCVPISNHLYFYWYRQILGQKVEFLVSFYNNEISEKSEIFDDQFSVERPDGSNFTLKIRSTKLEDSAMYFCASSALGANTEAFFGQGTRLTVV.

This chain uses TRBV9 with TRBJ2-7; no reliable D call. The CDR3 is 14 residues long. Trimming stripped 0 bases from V and 7 bases from J, with 14 bases between. CDR1 SGDLS and CDR2 YYNGEE come from the germline V gene. In DNA, the CDR3 is TGTGCCAGCAGCGTAGGACTGGAGCTTAGGGAGCAGTACTTC. Encoded protein: CASSVGLELREQYF.

The gene calls are TRBV5-4 and TRBJ2-1; 11 positions match TRBD1. The ends lost 4 bases at V and 2 bases at J; junction bases unmatched: 17. Germline lookup yields CDR1 SGHNT and CDR2 YYREEE (reference sequence). This CDR3 has 20 amino acids. Written as DNA, the CDR3 is TGTGCCAGCAGCCGAACCTACTTCCGGGACAGGGGGTACACCTACAATGAGCAGTTCTTC. It yields the protein CASSRTYFRDRGYTYNEQFF.

At least ten counts were recorded for this clonotype. The gene calls are TRBV9 and TRBJ1-2, with D possibly TRBD1 on 5 matching bases. The V gene's germline CDR1 is SGDLS and CDR2 YYNGEE. Trimming left V 2 bases short and J 5 bases short, with 13 bases between. This CDR3 is 14 amino acids long. The chain's CDR3 is CASSVSGSAYGYTF. The CDR3 DNA reads TGTGCCAGCAGCGTTTCAGGGAGCGCTTATGGCTACACCTTC.

CDR3 residues: CASSFRRSGANVLTF. In DNA form, the CDR3 reads TGTGCCAGCAGCTTCAGACGGTCTGGGGCCAACGTCCTGACTTTC. This chain uses TRBV7-2 with TRBJ2-6; D is uncertain. Germline lookup yields CDR1 SGHTA and CDR2 FQGNSA. Trimming cost V 3 bases and J 1 base, with 7 bases left between them. The CDR3 has 15 residues. Filled out from reference TRBV7-2 and TRBJ2-6, the complete variable domain reads GAGVSQSPSNKVTEKGKDVELRCDPISGHTALYWYRQSLGQGLEFLIYFQGNSAPDKSGLPSDRFSAERTGGSVSTLTIQRTQQEDSAVYLCASSFRRSGANVLTFGAGSRLTVL.